This T cell receptor (beta chain) was recovered during a study of type 1 and type 2 diabetes patients. Background on the study: Magnetic bead positive selection isolated CD4+ or CD8+ T cells from PBMCs.

Genomic DNA was the PCR template. A primer set of 30 forward and 13 reverse primers amplified the CDR3. TCRdb re-analysed the multiplex PCR reads in MiXCR, keeping a single row per CDR3 protein. The sample consists of 250,000 to 300,000 distinct CDR3 sequences, roughly 44% of them appearing once. Donors had no other autoimmune disease or infection in four weeks. The specimen sequenced was peripheral blood mononuclear cells (PBMCs). This TCR came from a young man with type 2 diabetes.

The CDR3 sequence: CASSRAGRDSYEQYF. As DNA, the CDR3 is TGTGCCAGTAGCCGGGCAGGTCGGGACTCCTACGAGCAGTACTTC. The chain combines TRBV19 with TRBJ2-7, with a possible D match to TRBD2 (5 bases). The V end was cut by 6 bases, the J end by 0 bases, with 15 bases between. CDR3 length: 15 amino acids. Looked up from germline, CDR1 is LNHDA and CDR2 is SQIVND (reference sequence).